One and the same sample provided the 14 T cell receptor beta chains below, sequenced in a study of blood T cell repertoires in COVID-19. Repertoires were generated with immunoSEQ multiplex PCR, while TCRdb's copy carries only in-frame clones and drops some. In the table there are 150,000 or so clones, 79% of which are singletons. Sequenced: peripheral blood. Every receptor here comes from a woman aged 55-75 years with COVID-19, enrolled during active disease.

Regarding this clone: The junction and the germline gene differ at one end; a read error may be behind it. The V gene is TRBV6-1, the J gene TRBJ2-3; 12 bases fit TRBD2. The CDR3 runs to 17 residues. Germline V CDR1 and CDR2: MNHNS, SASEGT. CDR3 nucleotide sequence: TGTGCCAGCAGTCAAGCCCGACTAGCGGGAGTGGTAGATACGCAGTATTTT. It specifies CASSQARLAGVVDTQYF.

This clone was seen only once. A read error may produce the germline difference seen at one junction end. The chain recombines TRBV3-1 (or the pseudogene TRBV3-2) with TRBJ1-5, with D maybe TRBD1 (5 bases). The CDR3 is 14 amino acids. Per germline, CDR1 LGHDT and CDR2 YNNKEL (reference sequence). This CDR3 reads CASSKEGAHQPQHF. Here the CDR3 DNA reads TGTGCCAGCAGCAAAGAAGGGGCACATCAGCCCCAGCATTTT.

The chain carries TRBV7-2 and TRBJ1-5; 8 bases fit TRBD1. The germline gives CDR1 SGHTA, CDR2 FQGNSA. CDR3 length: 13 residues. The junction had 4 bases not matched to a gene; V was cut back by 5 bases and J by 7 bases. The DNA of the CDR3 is TGTGCCAGCAGCCAGACAGGGGCACAGCCCCAGCATTTT. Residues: CASSQTGAQPQHF.

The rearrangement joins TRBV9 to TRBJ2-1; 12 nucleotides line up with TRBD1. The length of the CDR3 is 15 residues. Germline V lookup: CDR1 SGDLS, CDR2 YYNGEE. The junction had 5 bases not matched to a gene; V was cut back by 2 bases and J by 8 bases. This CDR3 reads CASSVRDRGPHEQFF. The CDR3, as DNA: TGTGCCAGCAGCGTCCGGGACAGGGGGCCACATGAGCAGTTCTTC.

This CDR3 is CASRSGRGPQYF. In nucleotides, the CDR3 is TGTGCCAGCAGGTCCGGAAGGGGGCCGCAGTATTTT. This chain links TRBV7-2 with TRBJ2-3; 7 bases map to TRBD1. CDR3 length equals 12 residues. CDR1 is SGHTA and CDR2 is FQGNSA in the germline V gene. Losses at the gene ends were 6 bases for V and 10 bases for J; bases not matched to a gene: 7.

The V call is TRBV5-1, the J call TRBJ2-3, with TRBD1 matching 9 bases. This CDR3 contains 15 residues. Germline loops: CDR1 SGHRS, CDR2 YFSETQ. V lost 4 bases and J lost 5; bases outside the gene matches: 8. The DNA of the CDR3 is TGCGCCAGCAGCAGTGCTGGGGACAGGGTAGATACGCAGTATTTT. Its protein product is CASSSAGDRVDTQYF.

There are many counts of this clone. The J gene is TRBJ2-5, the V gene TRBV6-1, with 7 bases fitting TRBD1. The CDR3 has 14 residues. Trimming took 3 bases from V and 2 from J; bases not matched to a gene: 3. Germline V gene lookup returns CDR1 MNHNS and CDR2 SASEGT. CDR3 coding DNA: TGTGCCAGCAGTGACGGGACAGCACAAGAGACCCAGTACTTC. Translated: CASSDGTAQETQYF.

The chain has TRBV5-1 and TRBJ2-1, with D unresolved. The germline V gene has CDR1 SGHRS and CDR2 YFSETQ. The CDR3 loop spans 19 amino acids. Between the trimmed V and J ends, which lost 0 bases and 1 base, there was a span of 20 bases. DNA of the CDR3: TGCGCCAGCAGCTTGGAGGTCGGCGACCAGAGAGCGTCCTACAATGAGCAGTTCTTC. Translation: CASSLEVGDQRASYNEQFF.

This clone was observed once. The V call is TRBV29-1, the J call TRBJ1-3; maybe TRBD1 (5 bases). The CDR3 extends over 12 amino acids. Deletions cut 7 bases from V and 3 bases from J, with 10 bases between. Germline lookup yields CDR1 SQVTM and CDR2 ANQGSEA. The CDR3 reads CSALGLGNTIYF. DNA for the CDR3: TGCAGCGCCCTGGGGCTTGGAAACACCATATATTTT.

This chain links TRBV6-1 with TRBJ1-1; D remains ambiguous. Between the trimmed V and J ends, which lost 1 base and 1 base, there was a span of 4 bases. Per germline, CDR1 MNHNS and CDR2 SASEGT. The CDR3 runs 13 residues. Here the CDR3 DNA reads TGTGCCAGCAGTGAAGGCGAGAACACTGAAGCTTTCTTT. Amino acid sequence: CASSEGENTEAFF.

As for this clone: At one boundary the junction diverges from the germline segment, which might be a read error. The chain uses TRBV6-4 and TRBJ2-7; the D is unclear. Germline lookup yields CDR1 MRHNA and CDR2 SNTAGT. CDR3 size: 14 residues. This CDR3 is CASIDSLSPYEQYF. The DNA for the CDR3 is TGTGCCAGCATTGACTCTCTGAGCCCCTACGAGCAGTACTTC.

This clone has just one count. CDR3 in amino acids: CASSLSSGVTGANVLTF. The CDR3 DNA reads as TGTGCCAGCAGCTTATCGAGTGGTGTTACCGGGGCCAACGTCCTGACTTTC. The chain is built from TRBV7-2 and TRBJ2-6; unclear D gene. V lost 2 bases and J lost 4, with 15 bases in between. In germline, CDR1 is SGHTA, CDR2 FQGNSA. The CDR3 extends over 17 amino acids.

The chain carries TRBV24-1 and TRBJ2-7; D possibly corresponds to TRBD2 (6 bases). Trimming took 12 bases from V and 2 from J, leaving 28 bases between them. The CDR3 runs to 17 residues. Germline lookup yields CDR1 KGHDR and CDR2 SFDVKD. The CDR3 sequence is CADSARVGGNLPYEQYF. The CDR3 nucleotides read TGTGCCGACTCTGCCCGGGTAGGAGGGAACCTTCCCTACGAGCAGTACTTC.

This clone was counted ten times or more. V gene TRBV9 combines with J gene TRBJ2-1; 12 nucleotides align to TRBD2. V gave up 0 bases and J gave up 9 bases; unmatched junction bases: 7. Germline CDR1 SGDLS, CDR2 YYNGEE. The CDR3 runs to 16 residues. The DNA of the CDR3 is TGTGCCAGCAGCGTAGGTCCCCTGACTAGCGGGAGTGAGCAGTTCTTC. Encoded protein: CASSVGPLTSGSEQFF.